This TCR beta chain is from a study of shared clonotypes between healthy human individuals. The repertoire was sequenced with immunoSEQ multiplex PCR; TCRdb's copy has only in-frame clones and lacks some. This sample has 2 million to 2.5 million clones, with approximately 93% found just once. The V gene's germline CDR1 is MDHEN and CDR2 SYDVKM. This CDR3 is 14 amino acids long. V lost 6 bases and J 2 bases, leaving 14 bases between the germline ends. A CD45RA-negative memory subset and a CD45RA+ naive subset were separated from the CD4+ cells. A single count supports this clone. The antigen remains undetermined. Study observations and caveats: It was expected that sequencing depth would affect clonotype sharing among donors. Estimated richness values were generally larger in naive subsets than in memory subsets.

This chain joins TRBV28 and TRBJ2-7; TRBD2 is a possible D gene (5 bases). The source of this sequence is a man younger than 30 in good health. Some clones in this sample may be carry-over from other donors' samples. Material: naive CD4+ T cells from PBMCs. Described subset: CD45RA+ positively selected. The CDR3 nucleotides read TGTGCCAGCAGAGAAATCCGGGATGCCTACGAGCAGTACTTC. Encoded protein: CASREIRDAYEQYF.